The sequence of this T cell receptor (beta chain) was determined in a study of cytomegalovirus exposure and HLA in healthy donors (dated by TCRdb to 2016 to 2017). For context, the study as a whole: According to a later analysis, the 120 or so validation repertoires were produced on the same platform as the approximately 690 repertoires of the first cohort. The study aimed to test whether signatures of past pathogen exposure could be identified by cataloging public T cell receptors. To predict cytomegalovirus infection status, the study combined high-throughput TCR immunosequencing, statistical association of individual TCRs with disease status, and machine learning. In addition to the first cohort of 650 to 800 subjects, a separate validation cohort of 130 or so different subjects was used.

The donors belonged to the validation cohort of about 110 subjects, which was separate from the roughly 700-subject first cohort. CDR1 and CDR2, per the germline V gene (reference sequence), are WNHNN and SYGVQD. The CDR3 contains 14 residues, cysteine and phenylalanine counted. Left in the record is the CDR3 DNA by itself, 42 bases read in frame from the first base. Germline trimming: 3 bases from V, 6 bases from J; junction bases outside gene matches: 4. Library preparation used the immunoSEQ multiplex PCR assay. The authors' analysis ran thus. A statistical classification framework was built to diagnose cytomegalovirus status from the catalog of TCR beta chain sequences. TCRdb took over this immuneACCESS table, retaining in-frame rearrangements with V and J assigned. Such tables are incomplete; in checked studies, under half of the missing clones stem from an unresolved V gene, and the remainder is unexplained. That table is the source of V, J and clone size, and D and trimming were worked out from the DNA. The sample table holds about 150,000 clones, of which 86% were seen once. The top ten clonotypes cover approximately 2% of the sample.

Comments on this clone: Which antigen it targets is not known. Per-base quality was not reported, and no clone a single base away is much larger than it.

What the study reported, not specific to this receptor: In vitro tests confirmed that a few of the cytomegalovirus-associated TCR beta chains recognize cytomegalovirus antigens. The classifier was reported to diagnose cytomegalovirus status with high specificity and sensitivity in both the original cohort and the validation cohort. A later analysis had no HLA typing for the validation cohort, so co-occurrence there was scored across all 110 or so repertoires. According to the authors, the approach could potentially be generalized to other disease states and immunological phenotypes. In a later analysis, TCRs clustered in the first cohort were found to also tend to co-occur in the roughly 130 validation repertoires, with about 93% of cluster scores above 0. A total of 164 TCR beta chains were listed by the study as associated with cytomegalovirus. Most TCR sequences were seen in very few donors, while some public TCRs were found in many individuals.

The sample comprised PBMCs. The rearranged segments are TRBV10-1 and TRBJ2-1; TRBD2 fits 8 bases in the junction. This sequence originates from a human donor in good health. The sequence in DNA is TGCGCCAGCAGTGATGGGACTAGTCCCAATGAGCAGTTCTTC. Protein translation: CASSDGTSPNEQFF.